What follows are 9 T cell receptor beta chains derived from one specimen sequenced in a study of T cell repertoires in cytomegalovirus infection. MiXCR, applied by TCRdb to the reads, yields one record per CDR3 protein. The table lists hundreds of thousands of distinct CDR3 sequences, 35% of them singletons. The sample was PBMCs. Receptors originate from a human donor in good health (CMV status not recorded). Some clones in this sample may be carry-over from other donors' samples.

A note on this clonotype: A much larger clone differs by one base, so this may be a read error. V usage is TRBV7-2 and J usage is TRBJ2-5; D is possibly TRBD1 (6 bases). The length of the CDR3 is 17 residues. Germline CDR1 SGHTA, CDR2 FQGNSA. Here the CDR3 DNA reads TGTGCCATCAGCTTAGCCCACATTTCAGGGGTGGGCGTGACCCAGTACTTC. Its protein product is CAISLAHISGVGVTQYF. Filled out from reference TRBV7-2 and TRBJ2-5, the complete variable domain reads GAGVSQSPSNKVTEKGKDVELRCDPISGHTALYWYRQSLGQGLEFLIYFQGNSAPDKSGLPSDRFSAERTGGSVSTLTIQRTQQEDSAVYLCAISLAHISGVGVTQYFGPGTRLLVL.

J is TRBJ1-2 and V is TRBV5-1; possibly TRBD1 for D (6 bases). Trimming cost V 6 bases and J 10 bases, with 22 bases left between them. The CDR3 spans 14 residues. The germline V gene has CDR1 SGHRS and CDR2 YFSETQ. CDR3 loop: CASKGGTHQGTYTF. The CDR3 bases are TGCGCCAGCAAAGGGGGGACACACCAAGGGACCTACACCTTC.

V gene TRBV7-3 combines with J gene TRBJ2-2; TRBD1 is a possible D gene (5 bases). Germline values: CDR1 SGHTA, CDR2 FQGTGA. The V gene lost 5 bases and the J gene lost 1 base, with 8 bases spanning the gap. The CDR3 contains 14 residues. CDR3 coding DNA: TGTGCCAGCAGCATAGGACAGAACACCGGGGAGCTGTTTTTT. The encoded protein is CASSIGQNTGELFF.

As concerns this clonotype: At one of its ends the junction is not consistent with the germline gene, which may arise from a read error. The chain recombines TRBV12-3 or TRBV12-4 with TRBJ1-5; 9 bases are a match to TRBD1. The CDR3 totals 16 residues. The CDR3, as DNA: TGTGCCAGCAGTTTCGGGACAGGGAGGACCAATCAGCCCCAGCCTTTT. This gives the protein CASSFGTGRTNQPQPF.

V gene TRBV12-3 or TRBV12-4 combines with J gene TRBJ2-3, with D possibly being TRBD1 (5 bases). The CDR3 is made up of 13 amino acids. V lost 8 bases, J lost 4 bases, and 13 bases lay in between. The CDR3 spells CASGPAGPDTQYF. For the CDR3, the DNA is TGTGCCAGCGGCCCCGCAGGGCCAGATACGCAGTATTTT.

V gene TRBV5-1 combines with J gene TRBJ2-5; D not certain. Trimming removed 5 bases from V and 1 base from J, with 12 bases in between. The CDR3 runs 14 residues. The germline gives CDR1 SGHRS, CDR2 YFSETQ. CDR3 DNA sequence: TGCGCCAGCAGTTCCGGAGCACCCCAAGAGACCCAGTACTTC. Amino acids: CASSSGAPQETQYF.

This clonotype was observed at least ten times. The germline gene is not matched at one end of the junction; a read error may be the cause. J is TRBJ1-5 and V is TRBV2; the match to TRBD1 covers 7 bases. The CDR3 covers 13 residues. The germline V gene has CDR1 SNHLY and CDR2 FYNNEI. CDR3 loop: CASSEQGSQPQHF. CDR3 DNA: TGCGCCAGCAGCGAACAGGGGAGTCAGCCCCAGCATTTT.

This chain joins TRBV6-5 and TRBJ2-2; D gene ambiguous. Looked up from germline, CDR1 is MNHEY and CDR2 is SVGAGI. There are 14 residues in the CDR3. Trimming stripped 5 bases from V and 3 bases from J, with 10 bases between. As DNA, the CDR3 is TGTGCCAGCAGTCATACAGAGTACACCGGGGAGCTGTTTTTT. This sequence encodes CASSHTEYTGELFF.

V is TRBV30 and J is TRBJ1-5; D perhaps matches TRBD1 (6 bases). Germline V gene sequence: CDR1 GTSNPN, CDR2 SVGIG (reference sequence). Trimming took off 0 bases at V and 4 bases at J, with 13 bases between the two ends. The CDR3 loop spans 15 amino acids. As DNA, the CDR3 is TGTGCCTGGAGTGTACCCGACAGGACAAATCAGCCCCAGCATTTT. Translated, it gives CAWSVPDRTNQPQHF.